Below, 21 T cell receptor beta chains from the same sample are listed, as sequenced in a study of blood T cells in healthy people across ages. Primed by a sample-barcoded 5' primer and a J-beta primer mix, a second PCR proceeded for 7 to 11 cycles. TCRdb passed the 5' RACE reads through MiXCR, listing each CDR3 protein once. Of about 900,000 distinct CDR3 sequences detected, about 59% appear once; the ten largest clones hold 25% to 35%. The material sequenced was blood. The receptors shown here come from a man younger than 45 in good health.

This clonotype was counted only a few times. The V and J genes are TRBV3-1 and TRBJ1-5; no firm D call. Germline assignment: CDR1 LGHDT and CDR2 YNNKEL (reference sequence). Trimming left V 4 bases short and J 6 bases short, with 16 bases between. The CDR3 has 15 residues. The CDR3 loop is CASSPLRGSGQPQHF. In DNA, the CDR3 is TGTGCCAGCAGCCCTCTACGGGGATCGGGTCAGCCCCAGCATTTT.

The J gene is TRBJ2-1, the V gene TRBV7-2; no definite D call. Germline V CDR1 and CDR2: SGHTA, FQGNSA. Trimming pared 1 base from V and 4 bases from J, leaving 14 bases between. The length of the CDR3 is 16 residues. Written as DNA, the CDR3 is TGTGCCAGCAGCTTAGGCGGTGGGTGGGGATACAATGAGCAGTTCTTC. Translated: CASSLGGGWGYNEQFF.

This chain uses TRBV6-2 or TRBV6-3 with TRBJ2-7; D is tentatively TRBD1 or TRBD2 (5 bases each). The germline V gene has CDR1 MNHEY and CDR2 SVGEGT. V was shortened by 6 bases and J by 5 bases, with 20 bases between the two germline ends. The CDR3 sequence is 15 residues long. The CDR3 loop reads CASSLGTFGPDEQYF. DNA of the CDR3: TGTGCCAGCAGCCTCGGGACCTTCGGTCCCGACGAGCAGTACTTC.

This chain uses TRBV6-6 with TRBJ1-5; D remains ambiguous. Germline V gene sequence: CDR1 MNHNY, CDR2 SVGAGI (reference sequence). Between the trimmed V and J ends, which lost 3 bases and 6 bases, there was a span of 12 bases. The CDR3 runs to 14 residues. CDR3 amino acids: CASSYTGGAQPQHF. The CDR3 nucleotides read TGTGCCAGCAGTTATACGGGAGGAGCTCAGCCCCAGCATTTT.

The chain uses TRBV29-1 and TRBJ1-2; D unresolved. The V gene lost 4 bases and the J gene lost 5 bases, with 23 bases spanning the gap. The CDR3 is made up of 16 amino acids. CDR1 SQVTM and CDR2 ANQGSEA come from the germline V gene. The chain's CDR3 is CSVGFGEGIYAYGYTF. DNA for the CDR3: TGCAGCGTTGGGTTCGGGGAGGGCATTTACGCGTATGGCTACACCTTC.

In its sample, this clonotype was seen once. The V call is TRBV5-1, the J call TRBJ1-2; D is unresolved. This CDR3 contains 14 residues. The V gene lost 3 bases and the J gene lost 4 bases, with 13 bases spanning the gap. The germline gives CDR1 SGHRS, CDR2 YFSETQ. The CDR3 DNA sequence: TGCGCCAGCAGCTCCGCCGGGAACCTCTATGGCTACACCTTC. This codes for CASSSAGNLYGYTF.

J is TRBJ2-7 and V is TRBV7-2, with TRBD1 as a possible D gene (7 bases). The CDR3 loop spans 15 amino acids. CDR1 and CDR2 (germline): SGHTA, FQGNSA. Trimming removed 8 bases from V and 1 base from J, with 18 bases in between. DNA of the CDR3: TGTGCCAGCGGTCAGGGGGGATTACTATCCTACGAGCAGTACTTC. It encodes CASGQGGLLSYEQYF. Full variable domain (missing parts from reference TRBV7-2 and TRBJ2-7): GAGVSQSPSNKVTEKGKDVELRCDPISGHTALYWYRQSLGQGLEFLIYFQGNSAPDKSGLPSDRFSAERTGGSVSTLTIQRTQQEDSAVYLCASGQGGLLSYEQYFGPGTRLTVT.

This chain joins TRBV7-2 and TRBJ2-1; TRBD2 agrees at 9 bases. The CDR3 is 18 residues long. Trimming removed 5 bases from V and 0 bases from J; junction bases left unmatched: 11. Germline CDR1 is SGHTA and CDR2 is FQGNSA. The CDR3 nucleotides read TGTGCCAGCAGCCCCCGCCGCGGGGGGGAAAGCTCCTACAATGAGCAGTTCTTC. Translating it yields CASSPRRGGESSYNEQFF.

The V gene is TRBV20-1, the J gene TRBJ2-3; 9 nucleotides align to TRBD2. Germline V gene lookup returns CDR1 DFQATT and CDR2 SNEGSKA (reference sequence). The CDR3 sequence is 17 residues long. With V trimmed by 5 bases and J by 5 bases, 17 bases remained unmatched. The CDR3: CSAPRPKAGGPEDTQYF. The CDR3, as DNA: TGCAGTGCTCCTCGGCCCAAAGCGGGGGGCCCGGAAGATACGCAGTATTTT.

The chain joins TRBV7-2 to TRBJ2-5, with a tentative D call TRBD1 (6 bases). V gave up 4 bases and J gave up 1 base, with 16 bases separating them. The germline CDR1 and CDR2 sequences are SGHTA and FQGNSA. This CDR3 spans 16 amino acids. CDR3 residues: CASSYRVVVSQETQYF. The DNA for the CDR3 is TGTGCCAGCAGCTACAGGGTCGTGGTGTCCCAAGAGACCCAGTACTTC. The whole variable domain, remainder taken from reference TRBV7-2 and TRBJ2-5, is GAGVSQSPSNKVTEKGKDVELRCDPISGHTALYWYRQSLGQGLEFLIYFQGNSAPDKSGLPSDRFSAERTGGSVSTLTIQRTQQEDSAVYLCASSYRVVVSQETQYFGPGTRLLVL.

The chain recombines TRBV7-9 with TRBJ2-6, with 7 bases that match TRBD1. The junction had 8 bases not matched to a gene; V was cut back by 5 bases and J by 13 bases. This CDR3 has 13 residues. CDR1 and CDR2 (germline): SEHNR, FQNEAQ (reference sequence). The CDR3 nucleotides are TGTGCCAGCAGCCAAGGGGGCCCCCCAGTCCTGACTTTC. The encoded protein is CASSQGGPPVLTF.

This clonotype was detected only a few times. The chain recombines TRBV24-1 with TRBJ2-3; perhaps TRBD1 as D (5 bases). This CDR3 spans 15 amino acids. The germline V gene has CDR1 KGHDR and CDR2 SFDVKD. Trimming removed 2 bases at V and 5 bases at J, with 13 bases between. This CDR3 is CATSDYPWGRDTQYF. The CDR3 coding sequence is TGTGCCACCAGTGATTACCCGTGGGGCCGAGATACGCAGTATTTT.

In regard to this clonotype: An end of the junction does not agree with germline; a read error may underlie this. J is TRBJ2-3 and V is TRBV6-5; D possibly corresponds to TRBD2 (5 bases). The CDR3 has 14 residues. Germline V gene lookup returns CDR1 MNHEY and CDR2 SVGAGI. The CDR3 here is CVSSGLLTTDTQYF. The CDR3 DNA reads as TGTGTCAGCAGTGGACTCTTGACTACAGATACGCAGTATTTT.

This clonotype occurred a few times. The chain employs TRBV6-2 or TRBV6-3 and TRBJ2-1; weak D call: TRBD2 (7 bases). V gave up 7 bases and J gave up 4 bases, with 14 bases separating them. The CDR3 is made up of 14 amino acids. Germline lookup yields CDR1 MNHEY and CDR2 SVGEGT. DNA of the CDR3: TGTGCCAGCACTCGGGGGGCCCCGTACAATGAGCAGTTCTTC. Protein: CASTRGAPYNEQFF.

The chain recombines TRBV20-1 with TRBJ2-5; 8 bases agree with TRBD2. Losses at the gene ends were 6 bases for V and 1 base for J; bases not matched to a gene: 1. The CDR3 runs to 12 residues. Per the germline V gene, CDR1 is DFQATT and CDR2 is SNEGSKA (reference sequence). The CDR3 region is CSAGGVQETQYF. The CDR3 DNA follows: TGCAGTGCCGGGGGGGTCCAAGAGACCCAGTACTTC.

V and J are TRBV6-6 and TRBJ2-3; no definite D call. Germline-derived CDR1 and CDR2 are MNHNY and SVGAGI (reference sequence). This CDR3 is built from 13 residues. The V gene lost 0 bases and the J gene lost 4 bases, with 5 bases spanning the gap. The CDR3 DNA is TGTGCCAGCAGTTACTCGAACCCAGATACGCAGTATTTT. Translated: CASSYSNPDTQYF.

This clonotype was detected a few times. V and J are TRBV20-1 and TRBJ2-1; D is uncertain. The germline CDR1 and CDR2 sequences are DFQATT and SNEGSKA (reference sequence). The CDR3 sequence is 12 residues long. Trimming left V 2 bases short and J 0 bases short, with 2 bases between. CDR3 in DNA: TGCAGTGCTAGACCCTCCTACAATGAGCAGTTCTTC. It specifies CSARPSYNEQFF.

This chain joins TRBV12-3 or TRBV12-4 and TRBJ2-1; D unclear. The DNA matches TRBJ2-7 better at its end, which makes the J call doubtful. The CDR3 is 16 amino acids. CDR3 DNA: TGTGCCAGCAGTTTTTTATCCCAGCAGTCCTACAATGAGCAGTACTTC. This codes for CASSFLSQQSYNEQYF.

The J gene is TRBJ2-7, the V gene TRBV27; TRBD1 agrees at 7 bases. With V trimmed by 5 bases and J by 1 base, 5 bases remained unmatched. This CDR3 spans 14 amino acids. Germline assignment: CDR1 MNHEY and CDR2 SMNVEV (reference sequence). CDR3: CASSRRDSSYEQYF. The CDR3 DNA follows: TGTGCCAGCAGTCGCCGGGACAGTTCCTACGAGCAGTACTTC.

This chain joins TRBV5-1 and TRBJ1-1, with 10 positions matching TRBD1. The CDR3 extends over 14 amino acids. The V gene's germline CDR1 is SGHRS and CDR2 YFSETQ. Germline trimming cut 3 bases from V and 11 bases from J; bases unmatched to any gene: 10. CDR3 amino acids: CASSSPGQGPEAFF. The CDR3 coding sequence is TGCGCCAGCAGCTCACCGGGACAGGGGCCGGAGGCTTTCTTT.

The chain joins TRBV30 to TRBJ2-1; D is unresolved. The CDR3 is made up of 11 amino acids. Germline CDR1 reads GTSNPN; CDR2 reads SVGIG (reference sequence). V lost 4 bases and J lost 5, with 6 bases in between. This CDR3 reads CAWIGDNEQFF. The CDR3, as DNA: TGTGCCTGGATTGGGGACAATGAGCAGTTCTTC.